This TCR beta chain derives from a study of T-cell memory formation after mild COVID-19. The study's findings and limits: For second-wave clones that peaked at day 37, SARS-CoV-2 specificity went unverified. Contracting CD4+ clones sat mainly in CM and EM; CD8+ in EMRA. Among clones contracting day 15 to 85, CD4/CD8 was balanced, whereas later expanders leaned CD4+.

As regards this clonotype: Its antigen is currently unknown.

TCRdb recomputed calls from the 5' RACE reads with MiXCR, one row per CDR3 protein. This table has under 300,000 distinct CDR3 sequences, 8% to 10% appearing once. The CDR3 runs 13 residues. J was trimmed by 7 bases and V by 3 bases; bases with no gene match: 5. Germline CDR1 is SGHTA and CDR2 is FQGNSA. The rearrangement links TRBV7-2 to TRBJ1-2, with 7 bases matching TRBD1. The sequenced sample consisted of PBMCs or a T cell subset sorted from them (not recorded which). The sequence was obtained from a man in his late teens or twenties who had mild COVID-19 (a few samples of this study predate the infection). Cell type and time point are not known. The CDR3 is CASSFTGALGYTF. The DNA for the CDR3 is TGTGCCAGCAGCTTTACAGGGGCACTTGGCTACACCTTC.